Presented here are 13 T cell receptor beta chains from one specimen sequenced in a study of blood T cell repertoires in COVID-19. Generated by immunoSEQ multiplex PCR, the TCRdb table keeps only in-frame clones and is missing some. There are 300,000 to 350,000 clones in the sample; about nine tenths occur only once, and 2% to 3% lies in the top ten. The specimen was peripheral blood. All receptors derive from a man younger than 35 with active or convalescent COVID-19.

The V gene is TRBV2, the J gene TRBJ1-2; 8 bases agree with TRBD1. Germline V CDR1 and CDR2: SNHLY, FYNNEI. V lost 5 bases, J lost 0 bases, and 8 bases stayed unmatched. The CDR3 is 16 residues long. The CDR3 region has the DNA TGTGCCAGCAGTAAAACTCAGGGGGCTGCTAACTATGGCTACACCTTC. This codes for CASSKTQGAANYGYTF.

This chain joins TRBV5-5 and TRBJ2-3, with D unresolved. There are 14 residues in the CDR3. CDR1 is SGHKS, CDR2 YYEKEE, per germline (reference sequence). V was trimmed by 3 bases and J by 4 bases, leaving 12 bases between them. The CDR3 here is CASSYQTRADTQYF. The CDR3 bases are TGTGCCAGCAGCTACCAGACCCGGGCAGATACGCAGTATTTT.

This rearrangement joins TRBV7-9 to TRBJ1-4, with a weak D call TRBD1 (5 bases). The length of the CDR3 is 17 residues. Germline V lookup: CDR1 SEHNR, CDR2 FQNEAQ (reference sequence). Trimming removed 4 bases at V and 0 bases at J, with 15 bases between. The DNA of the CDR3 is TGTGCCAGCAGCTCAAGTGGGGCCCGCCCAACTAATGAAAAACTGTTTTTT. It is translated as CASSSSGARPTNEKLFF.

The chain carries TRBV4-3 and TRBJ2-7, with 8 nucleotides matching TRBD2. This CDR3 has 17 residues. The J segment lost 5 bases and the V segment lost 0 bases, leaving 12 bases of the junction unmatched. Germline V gene sequence: CDR1 LGHNA, CDR2 YSLEER. For the CDR3, the DNA is TGCGCCAGCAGCCAAGACCCAGCGGGGGTTTCAATCCACGAGCAGTACTTC. Translating it yields CASSQDPAGVSIHEQYF.

The rearrangement joins TRBV3-1 (or the pseudogene TRBV3-2) to TRBJ2-7; D not certain. V lost 0 bases and J 3 bases, leaving 6 bases between the germline ends. Germline V gene data show CDR1 as LGHDT and CDR2 as YNNKEL (reference sequence). The CDR3 is 13 amino acids. CDR3 in DNA: TGTGCCAGCAGCCAAGAGGCTCACTACGAGCAGTACTTC. Residues: CASSQEAHYEQYF.

This clone was recorded a few times. The V and J genes are TRBV11-3 and TRBJ2-1, with 9 bases lining up with TRBD1. The CDR3 is 14 amino acids. Germline-derived CDR1 and CDR2 are SGHNT and YENEEA. V shed 1 base, J shed 10 bases, and the junction held 5 bases outside the gene matches. The CDR3: CASSLAGQGYEQFF. The CDR3, as DNA: TGTGCCAGCAGCTTAGCGGGACAGGGTTACGAGCAGTTCTTC.

This chain uses TRBV5-1 with TRBJ2-1; the D is unclear. The V end was cut by 1 base, the J end by 15 bases, with 14 bases between. In germline, CDR1 is SGHRS, CDR2 YFSETQ. CDR3 size: 12 residues. The CDR3 DNA follows: TGCGCCAGCAGCTTGTCTAGTTCTCATCGGTTCTTC. It yields the protein CASSLSSSHRFF.

This clone was detected only a few times. The chain combines TRBV19 with TRBJ2-7; weak D call: TRBD1 (5 bases). Germline V gene data show CDR1 as LNHDA and CDR2 as SQIVND (reference sequence). V was shortened by 5 bases and J by 2 bases, with 19 bases between the two germline ends. This CDR3 contains 16 residues. The DNA for the CDR3 is TGTGCCAGTAGTCCCCCCGGCACCCCAGGGACCTACGAGCAGTACTTC. Its translation: CASSPPGTPGTYEQYF.

The genes are TRBV2 and TRBJ1-4; D not certain. Trimming removed 4 bases at V and 2 bases at J, with 8 bases between. Per germline, CDR1 SNHLY and CDR2 FYNNEI. The CDR3 has 14 amino acids. The CDR3 protein is CASSVYMTNEKLFF. CDR3 in DNA: TGTGCCAGCAGTGTTTATATGACTAATGAAAAACTGTTTTTT.

The chain recombines TRBV24-1 with TRBJ2-3; D might be TRBD2 (5 bases). The CDR3 is 16 amino acids. The V end was cut by 3 bases, the J end by 2 bases, with 14 bases between. Germline values: CDR1 KGHDR, CDR2 SFDVKD. The CDR3 DNA follows: TGTGCCACCAGTGATGACCGGGGTTCGACCACAGATACGCAGTATTTT. Its translation is CATSDDRGSTTDTQYF.

The V and J genes are TRBV28 and TRBJ1-1; D might be TRBD1 (5 bases). Germline V lookup: CDR1 MDHEN, CDR2 SYDVKM. V was cut by 2 bases and J by 5 bases, with 9 bases left in between. There are 13 residues in the CDR3. Here the CDR3 reads CASSLRGVTEAFF. The CDR3 nucleotides read TGTGCCAGCAGTTTACGGGGGGTAACTGAAGCTTTCTTT.

This sequence joins TRBV2 and TRBJ1-6, with TRBD1 identical over 7 bases. CDR3 length: 14 residues. V gave up 4 bases and J gave up 10 bases; unmatched junction bases: 7. Germline V gives CDR1 SNHLY, CDR2 FYNNEI. Here the CDR3 reads CASSGLDRVSPLHF. The DNA of the CDR3 is TGTGCCAGCAGTGGGCTAGACAGGGTCTCACCCCTCCACTTT.

The V call is TRBV7-9, the J call TRBJ2-3; 8 bases match TRBD2. With V trimmed by 1 base and J by 2 bases, 2 bases remained unmatched. The CDR3 sequence is 15 residues long. Germline V CDR1 and CDR2: SEHNR, FQNEAQ (reference sequence). CDR3 loop: CASSLDGGVTDTQYF. For the CDR3, the DNA is TGTGCCAGCAGCTTAGACGGGGGGGTCACAGATACGCAGTATTTT.